This T cell receptor (beta chain) derives from a study of OX40 agonist ivuxolimab in advanced cancers. For the study at large: Patients enrolled in dose escalation were diagnosed with hepatocellular carcinoma, melanoma, renal cell or head and neck cancer. Among those enrolled, mean age was around 55 years (range about 23 to 90) and about 82% were male.

Points on this clone: Its antigen is unidentified.

This CDR3 is 16 amino acids long. Losses at the gene ends were 7 bases for V and 2 bases for J; bases not matched to a gene: 11. Germline V gene data show CDR1 as LNHDA and CDR2 as SQIVND (reference sequence). Study conclusions and caveats: CD4+ and CD8+ T cells in blood underwent clonal expansion by week 6 at 0.1 to 3.0 mg/kg.

Some clones are missing from TCRdb's copy, which holds only in-frame ones; the method was immunoSEQ multiplex PCR. The data contain 100,000 or so clones, approximately 91% of them singletons. The chain uses TRBV19 and TRBJ2-1, with 7 bases aligning to TRBD2. The sequence came from an adult with an advanced solid tumor such as melanoma, head and neck, liver or kidney cancer. The sample consisted of CD4+ or CD8+ T cells sorted from blood, taken in a trial of the OX40 agonist ivuxolimab. The CDR3 protein is CASTPPGGGPYNEQFF. DNA of the CDR3: TGTGCCAGTACCCCCCCCGGCGGGGGTCCCTACAATGAGCAGTTCTTC. The whole variable domain, filled in from reference TRBV19 and TRBJ2-1, reads DGGITQSPKYLFRKEGQNVTLSCEQNLNHDAMYWYRQDPGQGLRLIYYSQIVNDFQKGDIAEGYSVSREKKESFPLTVTSAQKNPTAFYLCASTPPGGGPYNEQFFGPGTRLTVL.